This T cell receptor (beta chain) was sequenced during a study of T cells in Graves' hyperthyroidism and ophthalmopathy. Germline CDR1 is SGDLS and CDR2 is YYNGEE. The CDR3 spans 13 residues. With respect to this clonotype: The antigen remains unidentified. Relative to the germline gene, one junction end is altered; a read error may explain this.

The study based diagnoses on clinical symptoms, serum thyroxine and TRAb, thyroid ultrasound and orbital computed tomography. Study results and limitations: The model's output predicted ophthalmopathy at a median of about 6.5 months prior to onset. In blood, most of the thyroid clonotypes expanded above 0.001 were also present.

Amplification targeted TCR beta CDR3 regions from RNA transcripts. During a first-round RT-PCR of the TCR CDR3, the HTBI primer set was used. A single record per CDR3 protein comes from TCRdb applying MiXCR to the multiplex PCR reads. The sample has approximately 210,000 distinct CDR3 sequences, about a sixth seen once. The receptor's source is a man aged 45-65 years with Graves' hyperthyroidism. The sequenced sample consisted of blood. The chain links TRBV9 to TRBJ2-7, with D hard to call. CDR3 DNA sequence: TGTGCCAGCAGCGTAGGTGTCCAATCCGAGCAGTGCTTC. It translates to CASSVGVQSEQCF.